These T cell receptor beta chains were read from a single sample in a study of CD8+CD57+ T cells in acquired aplastic anemia. MiXCR, run by TCRdb on the reads, gives a single entry per CDR3 protein. Of about 270,000 distinct CDR3 sequences listed, around three fifths are singletons. The sequenced sample consisted of sorted CD4+, CD8+, or CD8+CD57+ T cells (not recorded which) from PBMCs. These receptors came from a human donor with severe aplastic anemia or a healthy control (not recorded which). CDR3s include the opening cysteine and the closing phenylalanine or tryptophan. Each record gives: V gene, D gene, CDR3 length, J gene, clone size, CDR3 DNA, CDR3 protein. A D gene is named only where the DNA matches it firmly. Clone size appears in some rows only: once, few, many, or a class for an expanded clone.

V: TRBV7-9
D: -
length: 15
J: TRBJ1-4
size: -
DNA: TGTGCCAGCAGTTCCCTCCAGGATACTAATGAAAAACTGTTTTTT
CDR3: CASSSLQDTNEKLFF

V: TRBV15
D: -
length: 17
J: TRBJ1-5
size: -
DNA: TGTGCCACCAGCTCGGGGGGGGGGGGTGGGCGAAGTCAGCCCCAGCATTTT
CDR3: CATSSGGGGGRSQPQHF

V: TRBV20-1
D: -
length: 15
J: TRBJ1-5
size: few
DNA: TGCAGTGCCACGCTTTTGGGGGCGAGTAATCAGCCCCAGCATTTT
CDR3: CSATLLGASNQPQHF

V: TRBV2
D: -
length: 15
J: TRBJ1-5
size: once
DNA: TGTGCCAGCAAATCCCAGACAGATAGCAATCAGCCCCAGCATTTT
CDR3: CASKSQTDSNQPQHF

V: TRBV27
D: -
length: 13
J: TRBJ1-6
size: many
DNA: TGTGCCAGCAGTTTCGGGCAAAGGGCACCCCTCCACTTT
CDR3: CASSFGQRAPLHF

V: TRBV12-3/TRBV12-4
D: TRBD1
length: 15
J: TRBJ1-2
size: -
DNA: TGTGCCAGCAGTCCGACACGGACAGGGGACTATGGCTACACCTTC
CDR3: CASSPTRTGDYGYTF

V: TRBV7-9
D: -
length: 13
J: TRBJ1-5
size: -
DNA: TGTGCCAGCAGCTTAGCGGGGGACGGCCGGGAGCATTTT
CDR3: CASSLAGDGREHF

V: TRBV10-2
D: TRBD2
length: 15
J: TRBJ2-3
size: -
DNA: TGCGCCAGCATTCTAGCGGGAGCTAGCACAGATACGCAGTATTTT
CDR3: CASILAGASTDTQYF

V: TRBV29-1
D: -
length: 14
J: TRBJ1-1
size: once
DNA: TGCAGCGTTGAGGGCAGGTCCTTTAACACTGAAGCTTTCTTT
CDR3: CSVEGRSFNTEAFF

V: TRBV2
D: -
length: 11
J: TRBJ2-5
size: few
DNA: TGTGCCAACGGGGCTCCTAGGACCCAGTACTTC
CDR3: CANGAPRTQYF

V: TRBV7-9
D: TRBD1
length: 12
J: TRBJ1-1
size: -
DNA: TGTGCCAACAAACAGGGGAGCACTGAAGCTTTCTTT
CDR3: CANKQGSTEAFF

V: TRBV19
D: TRBD1
length: 13
J: TRBJ2-3
size: -
DNA: TGTGCCAGTAGCGGGACAGTCGGGATAACGCAGTATTTT
CDR3: CASSGTVGITQYF

V: TRBV5-8
D: -
length: 13
J: TRBJ2-7
size: many
DNA: TGTGCCAGCAGCCTCCCCTTGTCCGCCGAGCAGTACTTC
CDR3: CASSLPLSAEQYF

V: TRBV5-1
D: -
length: 14
J: TRBJ1-1
size: -
DNA: TGCGCCAGCAGCTCGAAGCAGCTAAACACTGAAGCTTTCTTT
CDR3: CASSSKQLNTEAFF

V: TRBV9
D: -
length: 12
J: TRBJ2-1
size: -
DNA: TGTGCCAGCAGCCCCGACAGAAATGAGCAGTTCTTC
CDR3: CASSPDRNEQFF

V: TRBV5-1
D: TRBD1
length: 16
J: TRBJ1-6
size: many
DNA: TGCGCCAGCAGCGCGAAAGACAGGGGGACTCATTCACCCCTCCACTTT
CDR3: CASSAKDRGTHSPLHF

V: TRBV20-1
D: -
length: 15
J: TRBJ2-4
size: many
DNA: TGCAGTGCTAGTCCCCCTGGGGGGGCGGTTAACATTCAGTACTTC
CDR3: CSASPPGGAVNIQYF

V: TRBV9
D: -
length: 13
J: TRBJ2-1
size: -
DNA: TGTGCCAGCTCCGGGGCGGGATACAATGAGCAGTTCTTC
CDR3: CASSGAGYNEQFF

V: TRBV7-8
D: -
length: 17
J: TRBJ2-6
size: -
DNA: TGTGCCAGCAGCTTATCAGGGGTGCTGTCTGGGGCCAACGTCCTGACTTTC
CDR3: CASSLSGVLSGANVLTF

V: TRBV7-3
D: TRBD1
length: 13
J: TRBJ2-1
size: -
DNA: TGTGCCAGCAGCTTAGCGCAGAGACAGGGGCAGTTCTTC
CDR3: CASSLAQRQGQFF

V: TRBV10-3
D: -
length: 13
J: TRBJ1-5
size: -
DNA: TGTGCCATCAGTTACCTGGGTCTCCAGCCCCAGCATTTT
CDR3: CAISYLGLQPQHF

V: TRBV7-9
D: -
length: 12
J: TRBJ2-5
size: -
DNA: TGTGCCAGCATCCGGGAAGGAGAGACCCAGTACTTC
CDR3: CASIREGETQYF

V: TRBV7-9
D: TRBD1
length: 18
J: TRBJ1-5
size: -
DNA: TGTGCCAGCAACCAAGCACGCCCGGGACAGGGAATTAATCAGCCCCAGCATTTT
CDR3: CASNQARPGQGINQPQHF

V: TRBV11-3
D: TRBD2
length: 18
J: TRBJ2-1
size: many
DNA: TGTGCCAGCAGCTTAGCGGCTAGCGGGGGGCCCCCGGGGGATGAGCAGTTCTTC
CDR3: CASSLAASGGPPGDEQFF

V: TRBV20-1
D: -
length: 12
J: TRBJ1-2
size: -
DNA: TGCAGTGCTGGACGGGGCGGCTATGGCTACACCTTC
CDR3: CSAGRGGYGYTF

V: TRBV10-3
D: TRBD2
length: 16
J: TRBJ2-1
size: few
DNA: TGTGCCATCAGTGGGCTAGCGGGAAGCTCCTACAATGAGCAGTTCTTC
CDR3: CAISGLAGSSYNEQFF

V: TRBV19
D: -
length: 14
J: TRBJ2-7
size: -
DNA: TGTGCCAGTAACATTCCGGGACAAGCCTACGAGCAGTACTTC
CDR3: CASNIPGQAYEQYF

V: TRBV29-1
D: -
length: 12
J: TRBJ2-5
size: many
DNA: TGCAGCGTTTTTCTGAGTGGAGAGACCCAGTACTTC
CDR3: CSVFLSGETQYF

V: TRBV15
D: TRBD1
length: 14
J: TRBJ2-7
size: many
DNA: TGTGCCACCTACGGAGGACAGGGGTCCTACGAGCAGTACTTC
CDR3: CATYGGQGSYEQYF

V: TRBV7-9
D: -
length: 13
J: TRBJ1-5
size: -
DNA: TGTGCCAGCAGCTTATCTAGCGGAGGTGCCCAGCATTTT
CDR3: CASSLSSGGAQHF

V: TRBV20-1
D: -
length: 16
J: TRBJ2-2
size: many
DNA: TGCAGTGCTAGAGATCTCAGGGGGGGGGGGACCGGGGAGCTGTTTTTT
CDR3: CSARDLRGGGTGELFF

V: TRBV24-1
D: -
length: 12
J: TRBJ1-5
size: few
DNA: TGTGCCACCAGTGACAACAATCAGCCCCAGCATTTT
CDR3: CATSDNNQPQHF

V: TRBV9
D: -
length: 17
J: TRBJ2-7
size: -
DNA: TGTGCCAGCAGCGCACAACCCGGGGAAATTAGCTTCTACGAGCAGTACTTC
CDR3: CASSAQPGEISFYEQYF

V: TRBV7-2
D: -
length: 15
J: TRBJ2-7
size: -
DNA: TGTGCCAGCAGCTTAGGACGGATCCACTCCTACGAGCAGTACTTC
CDR3: CASSLGRIHSYEQYF

V: TRBV29-1
D: -
length: 11
J: TRBJ2-3
size: -
DNA: TGCAGCGCCGCTAGCACAGATACGCAGTATTTT
CDR3: CSAASTDTQYF

V: TRBV9
D: -
length: 15
J: TRBJ2-3
size: -
DNA: TGTGCTAGTAGCCCCGCGGTCAGTAGCACAGATACGCAGTATTTT
CDR3: CASSPAVSSTDTQYF

V: TRBV19
D: TRBD1
length: 11
J: TRBJ1-2
size: -
DNA: TGTGCCACCTACAGGGGATTATTGTACACCTTC
CDR3: CATYRGLLYTF

V: TRBV19
D: -
length: 11
J: TRBJ1-2
size: -
DNA: TGTGCCAGTAGTATCCCACATGGCTACACCTTC
CDR3: CASSIPHGYTF

V: TRBV4-1
D: -
length: 13
J: TRBJ1-2
size: -
DNA: TGCGCCAGCAGCCAAGGTCGTCCGGGTGGCTACACCTTC
CDR3: CASSQGRPGGYTF

V: TRBV20-1
D: TRBD1
length: 16
J: TRBJ2-2
size: -
DNA: TGCAGTGCTAGTAGTGACAGGGGGTTTAACACCGGGGAGCTGTTTTTT
CDR3: CSASSDRGFNTGELFF

V: TRBV7-2
D: -
length: 12
J: TRBJ2-3
size: few
DNA: TGTGCCAGCAGGTCAGGGCCCGATACGCAGTATTTT
CDR3: CASRSGPDTQYF

V: TRBV25-1
D: -
length: 15
J: TRBJ1-6
size: few
DNA: TGTGCCAGCAGTGAATGGGGTTCGATAAATTCACCCCTCCACTTT
CDR3: CASSEWGSINSPLHF

V: TRBV7-3
D: -
length: 15
J: TRBJ1-1
size: -
DNA: TGTGCCAGCAGCTTAAGTCCAGGGGCGCAGACTGAAGCTTTCTTT
CDR3: CASSLSPGAQTEAFF

V: TRBV10-3
D: -
length: 13
J: TRBJ1-1
size: many
DNA: TGTGCCATCAGTGTGGGGGGGAACACTGAAGCTTTCTTT
CDR3: CAISVGGNTEAFF

V: TRBV7-9
D: TRBD2
length: 16
J: TRBJ2-1
size: once
DNA: TGTGCCAGCAGCACCCAACTAGCGGGGGGGCGGGATGAGCAGTTCTTC
CDR3: CASSTQLAGGRDEQFF

V: TRBV20-1
D: -
length: 15
J: TRBJ2-1
size: -
DNA: TGCAGTGCTAGAGATTTCCGGGGAGTGGACAATGAGCAGTTCTTC
CDR3: CSARDFRGVDNEQFF

V: TRBV4-1
D: -
length: 13
J: TRBJ2-7
size: many
DNA: TGCGCCAGCAGCCAAGAGGGGGGCGGAGAGCAGTACTTC
CDR3: CASSQEGGGEQYF

V: TRBV27
D: TRBD1
length: 14
J: TRBJ1-5
size: many
DNA: TGTGCCAGCAGTATGGGACAGGTAAATCAGCCCCAGCATTTT
CDR3: CASSMGQVNQPQHF

V: TRBV7-2
D: TRBD1
length: 15
J: TRBJ2-3
size: few
DNA: TGTGCCAGCAGGTCGACAGGGGTTGGCGGAGATACGCAGTATTTT
CDR3: CASRSTGVGGDTQYF

V: TRBV3-1
D: -
length: 18
J: TRBJ1-4
size: -
DNA: TGTGCCAGCAGCCCCCTTCCCGGGGTCCCTTCGACTAATGAAAAACTGTTTTTT
CDR3: CASSPLPGVPSTNEKLFF

V: TRBV7-3
D: TRBD2
length: 14
J: TRBJ2-7
size: -
DNA: TGTGCCAGCAGCTTTGAGCGGGGACCCTACGAGCAGTACTTC
CDR3: CASSFERGPYEQYF

V: TRBV20-1
D: -
length: 13
J: TRBJ2-3
size: many
DNA: TGCAGTGCTTTGGGAGATAGCACAGATACGCAGTATTTT
CDR3: CSALGDSTDTQYF

V: TRBV7-3
D: TRBD1
length: 15
J: TRBJ1-6
size: -
DNA: TGTGCCAGCAGCGTTTCAGGGGGATCAAACTCACCCCTCCACTTT
CDR3: CASSVSGGSNSPLHF

V: TRBV20-1
D: -
length: 13
J: TRBJ2-1
size: -
DNA: TGCAGTGCGAGACCCAGCTCCTACAATGAGCAGTTCTTC
CDR3: CSARPSSYNEQFF

V: TRBV19
D: TRBD1
length: 15
J: TRBJ2-7
size: -
DNA: TGTGCCAGTAGTATAGGTACCGGGACAGGCGTCGAGCAGTACTTC
CDR3: CASSIGTGTGVEQYF

V: TRBV20-1
D: -
length: 14
J: TRBJ1-2
size: -
DNA: TGCAGTGCCAGTCAACCCGCAGGGAACTATGGCTACACCTTC
CDR3: CSASQPAGNYGYTF

V: TRBV7-9
D: -
length: 15
J: TRBJ1-4
size: -
DNA: TGTGCCAGCAGCTTATTGCAGGGTGACGATGAAAAACTGTTTTTT
CDR3: CASSLLQGDDEKLFF

V: TRBV20-1
D: TRBD2
length: 14
J: TRBJ2-1
size: few
DNA: TGCAGTGCTCGAGCCCTAGCGGGCCTCAATGAGCAGTTCTTC
CDR3: CSARALAGLNEQFF

V: TRBV3-1
D: -
length: 14
J: TRBJ1-4
size: -
DNA: TGTGCCAGCAGCCAAAACGGGGAGCTCCGAAAACTGTTTTTT
CDR3: CASSQNGELRKLFF

V: TRBV4-3
D: TRBD1
length: 14
J: TRBJ1-2
size: -
DNA: TGCGCCAGCAGCCAAGCGACAGGGGATTATGGCTACACCTTC
CDR3: CASSQATGDYGYTF